These T cell receptor beta chains were read from a single sample in a study of shared clonotypes between healthy human individuals. TCRdb keeps only in-frame clones here, not all; method: immunoSEQ multiplex PCR. This sample yields approximately 980,000 clones, of which around three quarters are seen a single time; over 1.3% belongs to the top ten. Sequenced: memory CD4+ T cells sorted from blood. These receptors came from a man between 18 and 29 years old in good health. Each CDR3 is given with its conserved first and last residue. The order of the fields is V gene, D gene, J gene, CDR3 DNA, CDR3 protein. The D gene is left open where the match is weak.

TRBV5-1	.	TRBJ1-1	TGCGCCAGCAGCTTACAGATGAACACTGAAGCTTTCTTT	CASSLQMNTEAFF
TRBV6-1	TRBD1	TRBJ1-1	TGTGCCAGCAGGAGGAGAGGGGGCTGGGATACTGAAGCTTTCTTT	CASRRRGGWDTEAFF
TRBV19	TRBD1	TRBJ1-2	TGTGCCAGTAGTACGATGACAGGGGACTATGGCTACACCTTC	CASSTMTGDYGYTF
TRBV2	.	TRBJ1-1	TGTGCCAGCCTACCGGACGTTGTCACTGAAGCTTTCTTT	CASLPDVVTEAFF
TRBV4-3	TRBD1	TRBJ1-1	TGCGCCAGCAGCCACATACAGGGGATCGAAGCTTTCTTT	CASSHIQGIEAFF
TRBV30	.	TRBJ2-4	TGTGCCTGGAGTGTACGAGGGGGAGGCATTCAGTACTTC	CAWSVRGGGIQYF
TRBV19	.	TRBJ1-6	TGTGCCAGTAAACCCGGGACCCAGAATTCACCCCTCCACTTT	CASKPGTQNSPLHF
TRBV2	TRBD1	TRBJ2-2	TGTGCCAGCAGTAAGACAGGGATCACCACCGGGGAGCTGTTTTTT	CASSKTGITTGELFF
TRBV5-1	.	TRBJ2-7	TGCGCCAGCCGGGACGGTCTTCAGGAGGAGCAGTACTTC	CASRDGLQEEQYF
TRBV7-6	TRBD2	TRBJ2-2	TGTGCCAGCAGCTCCAAAGGACTAGCGGGCGGGGAGCTGTTTTTT	CASSSKGLAGGELFF